These 13 T cell receptor beta chains came from one sample sequenced in a study of blood T cell repertoires in COVID-19. The assay was immunoSEQ multiplex PCR, and TCRdb's table has in-frame clones only and misses some. This sample has about 100,000 clones; roughly 79% occur once, and the top ten carry around 10%. Sequencing was carried out using peripheral blood. The receptors come from a woman between 70 and 85 years old with acute or convalescent COVID-19.

V is TRBV6-4 and J is TRBJ2-7, with 9 bases fitting TRBD2. The CDR3 totals 13 residues. Germline-derived CDR1 and CDR2 are MRHNA and SNTAGT. V lost 3 bases, J lost 6 bases, and 3 bases stayed unmatched. The CDR3 bases are TGTGCCAGCAGTGAGGGACTAGCCGCCGAGCAGTACTTC. It specifies CASSEGLAAEQYF.

The gene calls are TRBV18 and TRBJ1-3; D perhaps matches TRBD1 (5 bases). CDR1 and CDR2 from the germline V gene are KGHSH and LQKENI. The CDR3 is 17 amino acids. Between the trimmed V and J ends, which lost 6 bases and 0 bases, there was a span of 18 bases. The CDR3 region is CASSRTGDEGSGNTIYF. In nucleotides, the CDR3 is TGTGCCAGCTCCCGGACGGGGGACGAGGGCTCTGGAAACACCATATATTTT.

This clone appeared a few times. This chain links TRBV5-1 with TRBJ1-2, with D possibly being TRBD1 (5 bases). V shed 0 bases and J shed 3 bases, with 6 bases lying between them. The CDR3 loop spans 13 amino acids. The germline V gene has CDR1 SGHRS and CDR2 YFSETQ. For the CDR3, the DNA is TGCGCCAGCAGCTTGGGCAGGGACTATGGCTACACCTTC. It encodes CASSLGRDYGYTF. Full variable domain (remainder filled in from reference TRBV5-1 and TRBJ1-2): KAGVTQTPRYLIKTRGQQVTLSCSPISGHRSVSWYQQTPGQGLQFLFEYFSETQRNKGNFPGRFSGRQFSNSRSEMNVSTLELGDSALYLCASSLGRDYGYTFGSGTRLTVV.

V usage is TRBV5-5 and J usage is TRBJ1-6; D is perhaps TRBD1 (5 bases). The CDR3 covers 15 residues. In germline, CDR1 is SGHKS, CDR2 YYEKEE (reference sequence). Between the trimmed V and J ends, which lost 6 bases and 4 bases, there was a span of 14 bases. In nucleotides, the CDR3 is TGTGCCAGCACCTGGGGGGAGGGATATAATTCACCCCTCCACTTT. Protein product: CASTWGEGYNSPLHF.

This clone has a single count. J is TRBJ1-5 and V is TRBV19, with D uncertain. Germline V gene sequence: CDR1 LNHDA, CDR2 SQIVND (reference sequence). This CDR3 has 14 amino acids. Trimming took 9 bases from V and 2 from J, leaving 14 bases between them. CDR3 protein: CASNGEGGNQPQHF. CDR3 sequence (DNA): TGTGCCAGCAACGGAGAAGGAGGCAATCAGCCCCAGCATTTT.

The chain has TRBV18 and TRBJ2-3, with 10 bases identical to TRBD1. The germline CDR1 and CDR2 sequences are KGHSH and LQKENI. The length of the CDR3 is 16 residues. Unmatched junction bases numbered 4, after V lost 3 bases and J lost 1 base. CDR3 protein: CASSPLGTGGTDTQYF. The CDR3 nucleotides are TGTGCCAGCTCACCCCTCGGGACAGGGGGCACAGATACGCAGTATTTT.

This clone was counted many times. The rearrangement joins TRBV19 to TRBJ2-5; 10 bases fit TRBD2. The V segment lost 5 bases and the J segment 4 bases; nucleotides outside the gene matches: 16. Looked up from germline, CDR1 is LNHDA and CDR2 is SQIVND (reference sequence). The CDR3 runs to 18 residues. The CDR3 nucleotides are TGTGCCAGTAGTGCCCCCCGGGGGAGCGGGGGGGCTCGAGAGACCCAGTACTTC. It encodes CASSAPRGSGGARETQYF.

The chain combines TRBV7-2 with TRBJ2-3; the match to TRBD2 covers 13 bases. The germline V gene has CDR1 SGHTA and CDR2 FQGNSA. With 3 bases clipped from V and 0 bases from J, the junction kept 6 bases outside the gene matches. This CDR3 region has 18 residues. The CDR3 spells CASSFRTSGGVSTDTQYF. The CDR3 nucleotides are TGTGCCAGCAGCTTCCGGACTAGCGGGGGCGTCAGCACAGATACGCAGTATTTT.

Note on this clone: At the DNA level, this CDR3 is encoded by other sequences in the same sample as well. The genes are TRBV6-5 and TRBJ1-6; the D gene is possibly TRBD1 (5 bases). V lost 0 bases, J lost 10 bases, and 13 bases lay in between. This CDR3 is 15 amino acids long. Germline V gene sequence: CDR1 MNHEY, CDR2 SVGAGI. CDR3: CASSYSGGEGSPLHF. In nucleotides, the CDR3 is TGTGCCAGCAGTTACTCTGGGGGGGAAGGATCACCCCTCCACTTT.

The chain recombines TRBV11-3 with TRBJ2-3, with 8 bases fitting TRBD1. The CDR3 is 16 amino acids. J lost 8 bases, V lost 1 base, and 11 bases had no gene match. The germline gives CDR1 SGHNT, CDR2 YENEEA. This chain's CDR3 is CASSLAPQGAQATQYF. The CDR3 bases are TGTGCCAGCAGCTTAGCCCCTCAGGGGGCACAGGCTACGCAGTATTTT.

This clone came up a few times. The gene calls are TRBV6-7 and TRBJ2-7; 9 nucleotides match TRBD2. TRBV6-7 is assigned to the ORF class and has an uncertain function. This CDR3 spans 17 amino acids. Trimming at V came to 6 bases and at J to 4 bases, leaving 16 bases not matched to a gene. The CDR3 coding sequence is TGTGCCAGCAGGCGCGGGAGGGGCCCATCGATATTGTACGAGCAGTACTTC. Translated: CASRRGRGPSILYEQYF.

This chain connects TRBV2 to TRBJ2-3; the match to TRBD2 covers 8 bases. V lost 8 bases to trimming and J lost 2 bases; unmatched junction nucleotides: 6. The CDR3 sequence is 14 residues long. The germline CDR1 and CDR2 sequences are SNHLY and FYNNEI. Here the CDR3 reads CASRGGTVTDTQYF. CDR3 nucleotide sequence: TGTGCCAGCCGGGGGGGGACTGTCACAGATACGCAGTATTTT.

As for this clone: One end of the junction varies from germline; a read error may be responsible. J is TRBJ1-2 and V is TRBV6-5; TRBD1 matches 7 bases. CDR3 length: 12 amino acids. Germline V lookup: CDR1 MNHEY, CDR2 SVGAGI. CDR3 loop: CASRFRTGSFYF. As DNA, the CDR3 is TGTGCCAGCAGATTTAGGACAGGAAGTTTCTACTTC.